Presented here are 22 T cell receptor beta chains from one specimen sequenced in a study of T-cell reconstitution after alpha-beta-depleted transplantation in children. The TCRbeta library was prepared with unique molecular identifiers. TCRdb analysed the PCR reads with MiXCR anew, one entry per CDR3 protein. The repertoire includes approximately 400,000 distinct CDR3 sequences, approximately 10% of them detected once, and about 5% sits in the top ten. This specimen was PBMCs from the stem cell graft donor, taken from the stem cell graft. All receptors come from a human donor who donated a stem cell graft to a child with acute myeloid leukemia.

The rearrangement joins TRBV27 to TRBJ1-1, with 7 bases that match TRBD1. Germline V CDR1 and CDR2: MNHEY, SMNVEV (reference sequence). This CDR3 is 13 amino acids long. Trimming at V came to 3 bases and at J to 9 bases, leaving 7 bases not matched to a gene. In nucleotides, the CDR3 is TGTGCCAGCAGTTTTAAGACAGGGATTAAAGCTTTCTTT. Protein: CASSFKTGIKAFF.

The rearrangement joins TRBV20-1 to TRBJ1-5; 7 bases are shared with TRBD1. Germline-derived CDR1 and CDR2 are DFQATT and SNEGSKA (reference sequence). This CDR3 spans 14 amino acids. V lost 4 bases and J lost 4; bases outside the gene matches: 7. Here the CDR3 DNA reads TGCAGTGCTAAGGCAGGGGGAAGTAATCAGCCCCAGCATTTT. Protein: CSAKAGGSNQPQHF.

J is TRBJ1-2 and V is TRBV6-5, with 8 bases matching TRBD1. The CDR3 loop spans 15 amino acids. Germline values: CDR1 MNHEY, CDR2 SVGAGI. J gave up 11 bases and V 6 bases, and 17 bases lay outside the gene matches. CDR3 in DNA: TGTGCCAGCAGATACCCGACAGGGGACGTTATGCGGTACACCTTC. Amino acid sequence: CASRYPTGDVMRYTF.

The sample holds a few counts of this clonotype. The CDR3 here is CASSKDSYTGELFF. The CDR3 DNA reads as TGTGCCAGCAGCAAAGACTCCTACACCGGGGAGCTGTTTTTT. V usage is TRBV7-2 and J usage is TRBJ2-2; D is undetermined. The CDR3 is 14 residues long. The V gene's germline CDR1 is SGHTA and CDR2 FQGNSA. Trimming left V 5 bases short and J 3 bases short, with 10 bases between.

This clonotype was seen only a few times. The chain couples TRBV25-1 to TRBJ1-6; no firm D call. The CDR3 has 15 residues. From germline, CDR1 is MGHDK and CDR2 SYGVNS. V lost 0 bases and J 7 bases, leaving 10 bases between the germline ends. CDR3 DNA: TGTGCCAGCAGTGAATATTTCGGACCCAATTCACCCCTCCACTTT. Translation: CASSEYFGPNSPLHF.

This clonotype was seen a few times. The chain uses TRBV20-1 and TRBJ1-3, with D tentatively TRBD1 (6 bases). V lost 6 bases, J lost 2 bases, and 11 bases lay in between. Germline values: CDR1 DFQATT, CDR2 SNEGSKA (reference sequence). This CDR3 comprises 13 residues. CDR3 sequence reads: CSAGQSTGNTIYF. The CDR3 DNA follows: TGCAGTGCCGGACAGTCTACTGGAAACACCATATATTTT.

The rearrangement uses TRBV19 and TRBJ2-3; TRBD1 might be the D (7 bases). Germline V CDR1 and CDR2: LNHDA, SQIVND (reference sequence). Deletions cut 6 bases from V and 5 bases from J, with 21 bases between. The CDR3 is 16 amino acids. CDR3 protein: CASSPRGTPGGDTQYF. CDR3 DNA: TGTGCCAGTAGCCCCAGGGGGACCCCCGGGGGAGATACGCAGTATTTT.

The chain employs TRBV10-2 and TRBJ2-4; 9 bases line up with TRBD1. The germline CDR1 and CDR2 sequences are WSHSY and SAAADI. This CDR3 has 14 amino acids. V lost 6 bases and J lost 2; bases outside the gene matches: 2. The CDR3 spells CASRDRGSKNIQYF. The CDR3 coding sequence is TGCGCCAGCAGGGACAGGGGATCCAAAAACATTCAGTACTTC.

The chain uses TRBV5-1 and TRBJ2-1, with D perhaps TRBD1 or TRBD2 (5 bases each). Germline V gene data show CDR1 as SGHRS and CDR2 as YFSETQ. Trimming took off 1 base at V and 8 bases at J, with 16 bases between the two ends. This CDR3 spans 15 amino acids. The CDR3 protein is CASSLNLLGPHEQFF. The CDR3 DNA reads as TGCGCCAGCAGCTTGAATTTGCTGGGACCTCATGAGCAGTTCTTC. The complete variable domain, with remaining parts taken from reference TRBV5-1 and TRBJ2-1, reads KAGVTQTPRYLIKTRGQQVTLSCSPISGHRSVSWYQQTPGQGLQFLFEYFSETQRNKGNFPGRFSGRQFSNSRSEMNVSTLELGDSALYLCASSLNLLGPHEQFFGPGTRLTVL.

In this sample, this clonotype turned up once. The gene calls are TRBV4-2 and TRBJ2-7; D remains ambiguous. V gave up 4 bases and J gave up 2 bases, with 9 bases separating them. CDR1 is LGHNA and CDR2 is YNFKEQ in the germline V gene. This CDR3 comprises 13 residues. This CDR3 reads CASSRLGPYEQYV. The DNA for the CDR3 is TGTGCCAGCAGCCGCCTGGGCCCCTACGAGCAGTACGTC.

This chain joins TRBV2 and TRBJ2-6; TRBD1 agrees at 7 bases. The CDR3 has 15 amino acids. The junction had 8 bases not matched to a gene; V was cut back by 1 base and J by 11 bases. The germline gives CDR1 SNHLY, CDR2 FYNNEI. The CDR3 is CASSEGRGQLHVLTF. The DNA of the CDR3 is TGTGCCAGCAGTGAAGGAAGGGGGCAGCTTCACGTCCTGACTTTC.

The gene calls are TRBV6-2 or TRBV6-3 and TRBJ2-1, with 10 positions matching TRBD2. The J segment lost 1 base and the V segment lost 8 bases, leaving 11 bases of the junction unmatched. CDR1 is MNHEY, CDR2 SVGEGT, per germline. The CDR3 is made up of 17 amino acids. This chain's CDR3 is CASGWIRTSGSYNEQFF. DNA for the CDR3: TGTGCCAGCGGATGGATTAGGACTAGCGGTTCCTACAATGAGCAGTTCTTC.

This clonotype was observed a handful of times. The chain carries TRBV5-4 and TRBJ2-5, with unresolved D. The germline V and J ends were trimmed by 1 base and 5 bases, with 9 bases remaining between them. This CDR3 spans 13 amino acids. Germline CDR1 SGHNT, CDR2 YYREEE (reference sequence). CDR3 region: CASSLSPGETQYF. DNA of the CDR3: TGTGCCAGCAGCTTGAGTCCTGGGGAGACCCAGTACTTC. Drawing the rest from reference TRBV5-4 and TRBJ2-5, the complete variable domain is ETGVTQSPTHLIKTRGQQVTLRCSSQSGHNTVSWYQQALGQGPQFIFQYYREEENGRGNFPPRFSGLQFPNYSSELNVNALELDDSALYLCASSLSPGETQYFGPGTRLLVL.

This clonotype was observed at least ten times. The chain is built from TRBV9 and TRBJ1-6, with unresolved D. The germline V and J ends were trimmed by 4 bases and 7 bases, with 9 bases remaining between them. Germline values: CDR1 SGDLS, CDR2 YYNGEE. This CDR3 comprises 13 residues. This CDR3 is CASSQTNNSPLHF. The CDR3 coding sequence is TGTGCCAGCAGCCAGACTAACAATTCACCCCTCCACTTT. The full variable domain, in which reference TRBV9 and TRBJ1-6 provide the parts outside the CDR3, is DSGVTQTPKHLITATGQRVTLRCSPRSGDLSVYWYQQSLDQGLQFLIQYYNGEERAKGNILERFSAQQFPDLHSELNLSSLELGDSALYFCASSQTNNSPLHFGNGTRLTVT.

This clonotype has only a few counts. This chain uses TRBV29-1 with TRBJ1-1, with D possibly matching TRBD1 (5 bases). The CDR3 runs to 13 residues. Per the germline V gene, CDR1 is SQVTM and CDR2 is ANQGSEA. V was pared by 6 bases and J by 4 bases, with 15 bases between. DNA for the CDR3: TGCAGCGTGGCCAGGGTTGAGGGCACTGAAGCTTTCTTT. This encodes CSVARVEGTEAFF.

Comment on this clonotype: At one end, the junction sequence differs from germline, possibly due to a read error. This sequence joins TRBV7-7 and TRBJ2-1; D gene uncertain. CDR1 SSHAT and CDR2 FNYEAQ come from the germline V gene (reference sequence). The CDR3 totals 13 residues. The CDR3 here is CASSLEFSNEQFF. CDR3 DNA: TGTGCTAGCAGCTTAGAATTCAGCAATGAGCAGTTCTTC.

This clonotype was detected only a few times. The chain employs TRBV7-9 and TRBJ1-2; D not certain. CDR3 length: 13 residues. Trimming stripped 1 base from V and 12 bases from J, with 15 bases between. Germline loops: CDR1 SEHNR, CDR2 FQNEAQ (reference sequence). CDR3 protein: CASSLGQFLENTF. DNA for the CDR3: TGTGCCAGCAGCTTAGGTCAGTTCCTGGAGAACACCTTC. Combining the CDR3 with reference TRBV7-9 and TRBJ1-2 gives the whole variable domain DTGVSQNPRHKITKRGQNVTFRCDPISEHNRLYWYRQTLGQGPEFLTYFQNEAQLEKSRLLSDRFSAERPKGSFSTLEIQRTEQGDSAMYLCASSLGQFLENTFGSGTRLTVV.

This clonotype has more than one count but fewer than ten. This chain connects TRBV4-1 to TRBJ1-2, with 9 bases fitting TRBD1. J gave up 0 bases and V 3 bases, and 2 bases lay outside the gene matches. The germline V gene encodes CDR1 MGHRA and CDR2 YSYEKL. This CDR3 spans 15 amino acids. The CDR3 sequence: CASSQGTGTNYGYTF. CDR3 DNA: TGCGCCAGCAGCCAGGGGACAGGGACTAACTATGGCTACACCTTC.

The chain joins TRBV12-3 or TRBV12-4 to TRBJ1-5; 7 nucleotides align to TRBD1. Trimming cost V 7 bases and J 2 bases; bases outside gene matches: 2. The CDR3 consists of 13 residues. The CDR3 is CASTGGGNQPQHF. The CDR3 nucleotides are TGTGCCAGCACAGGGGGGGGCAATCAGCCCCAGCATTTT.

The chain couples TRBV20-1 to TRBJ2-3; 15 nucleotides match TRBD2. V lost 3 bases to trimming and J lost 1 base; unmatched junction nucleotides: 14. The CDR3 consists of 20 residues. CDR1 and CDR2 (germline): DFQATT, SNEGSKA (reference sequence). For the CDR3, the DNA is TGCAGTGCTAGGGTTCCGGGCGGACTAGCGGGAGGGCCCGGCACAGATACGCAGTATTTT. Translated, it gives CSARVPGGLAGGPGTDTQYF.

V is TRBV29-1 and J is TRBJ2-4; TRBD2 is a possible D gene (5 bases). The V end lost 2 bases, the J end lost 3 bases, and 8 bases lay between the germline ends. The CDR3 extends over 13 amino acids. The germline CDR1 and CDR2 sequences are SQVTM and ANQGSEA. In DNA form, the CDR3 reads TGCAGCGTTGAACCCGGGGACAAAAACATTCAGTACTTC. Translating it yields CSVEPGDKNIQYF.

The chain employs TRBV20-1 and TRBJ1-1; D gene unclear. The CDR3 contains 15 residues. Trimming shortened V by 0 bases and J by 1 base, and 12 bases separated the two germline ends. CDR1 and CDR2 from the germline V gene are DFQATT and SNEGSKA (reference sequence). This chain's CDR3 is CSARDERGPNTEAFF. CDR3 DNA: TGCAGTGCTAGAGATGAGCGCGGGCCGAACACTGAAGCTTTCTTT.